The present T cell receptor (beta chain) was sequenced within a study of human T cells and chemical hapten exposure. Indicated time point: patch test 2, 6 weeks after DPC sensitization. Treatment denoted: therapeutic diphenylcyclopropenone sensitization with weekly scalp DPC. Extraction yielded total RNA from whole blood (unfractionated). V was shortened by 5 bases and J by 0 bases, with 16 bases between the two germline ends. Germline CDR1 is SGHTA and CDR2 is FQGNSA. The CDR3 sequence is 17 residues long. TCRdb re-called the RACE reads through MiXCR, storing one row per CDR3 protein. The data contain approximately 350,000 distinct CDR3 sequences, more than 5% of them singletons. Many counts were recorded for this clonotype.

This TCR was recovered from a woman aged 18-35 years with alopecia areata. Some clones in this sample may be carry-over from other donors' samples. Sequenced here: whole blood, sampled in connection with sensitization to the hapten diphenylcyclopropenone (DPC). The chain is built from TRBV7-2 and TRBJ1-4; D gene unclear. The CDR3: CASSGLGSLATNEKLFF. Here the CDR3 DNA reads TGTGCCAGCAGCGGACTCGGGTCGCTCGCAACTAATGAAAAACTGTTTTTT.